This T cell receptor (beta chain) was sequenced in a study of tumor-infiltrating lymphocytes in oesophageal squamous cell carcinoma. V gave up 5 bases and J gave up 5 bases, with 12 bases separating them. The V gene's germline CDR1 is SGHVS and CDR2 FQNEAQ. CDR3 length: 13 residues. TCRdb reprocessed the PCR reads with MiXCR, giving one entry per CDR3 protein. The sample gives 10,000 to 15,000 distinct CDR3 sequences, around 50% of which show up once; around 14% is in the top ten. The chain couples TRBV7-8 to TRBJ2-5, with D possibly matching TRBD2 (5 bases). The TCR comes from a male donor with esophageal squamous cell carcinoma. Sequencing was done on a sample of normal esophageal tissue next to the tumor. The CDR3 bases are TGTGCCAGCAGCGCCACTAGGTGGGAGACCCAGTACTTC. As protein: CASSATRWETQYF. The whole variable domain, remainder taken from reference TRBV7-8 and TRBJ2-5, is GAGVSQSPRYKVAKRGQDVALRCDPISGHVSLFWYQQALGQGPEFLTYFQNEAQLDKSGLPSDRFFAERPEGSVSTLKIQRTQQEDSAVYLCASSATRWETQYFGPGTRLLVL.